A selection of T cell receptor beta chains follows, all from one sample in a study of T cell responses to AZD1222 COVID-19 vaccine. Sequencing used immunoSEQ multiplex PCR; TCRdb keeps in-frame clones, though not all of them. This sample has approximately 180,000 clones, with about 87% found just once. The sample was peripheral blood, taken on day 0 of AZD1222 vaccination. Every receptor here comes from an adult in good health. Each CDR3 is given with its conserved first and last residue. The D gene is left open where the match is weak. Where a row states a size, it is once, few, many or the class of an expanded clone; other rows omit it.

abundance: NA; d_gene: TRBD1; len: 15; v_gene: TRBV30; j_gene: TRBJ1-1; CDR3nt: TGTGCCTGGAGTAAAGCGGACAGGAGAGACACTGAAGCTTTCTTT; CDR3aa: CAWSKADRRDTEAFF
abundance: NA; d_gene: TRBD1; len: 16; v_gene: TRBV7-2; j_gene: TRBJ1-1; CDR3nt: TGTGCCAGCAGCTTAGCAAGGGGACAGGGGCCCACTGAAGCTTTCTTT; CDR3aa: CASSLARGQGPTEAFF
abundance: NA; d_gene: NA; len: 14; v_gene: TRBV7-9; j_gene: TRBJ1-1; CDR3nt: TGTGCCAGCAGCTACTACGGGGGGAACACTGAAGCTTTCTTT; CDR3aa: CASSYYGGNTEAFF
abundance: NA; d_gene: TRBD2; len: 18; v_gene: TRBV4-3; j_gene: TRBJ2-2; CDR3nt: TGCGCCAGCAGCCAAGCAGCGGGAGGACCTCCGAACACCGGGGAGCTGTTTTTT; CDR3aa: CASSQAAGGPPNTGELFF
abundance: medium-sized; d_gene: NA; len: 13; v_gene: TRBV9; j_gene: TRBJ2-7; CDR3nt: TGTGCCAGCAGCCCAAGTACTAGTCACGAGCAGTACTTC; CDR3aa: CASSPSTSHEQYF
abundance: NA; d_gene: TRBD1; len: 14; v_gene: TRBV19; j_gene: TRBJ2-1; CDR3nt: TGTGCCAGTAGTCCCATTCAGGACAGGAATGAGCAGTTCTTC; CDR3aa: CASSPIQDRNEQFF
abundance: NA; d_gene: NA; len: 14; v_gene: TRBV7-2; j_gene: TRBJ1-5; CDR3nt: TGTGCCAGCAGCCCCCGGGCCAATAATCAGCCCCAGCATTTT; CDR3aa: CASSPRANNQPQHF
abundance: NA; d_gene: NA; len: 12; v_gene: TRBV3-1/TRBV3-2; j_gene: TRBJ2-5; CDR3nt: TGTGCCAGCAGCCAAGATCGGGAGACCCAGTACTTC; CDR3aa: CASSQDRETQYF
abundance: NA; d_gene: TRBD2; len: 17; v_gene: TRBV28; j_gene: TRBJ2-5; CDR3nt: TGTGCCAGCAGTTTAGGAGGGCTAGCGGGCTTTCTAGAGACCCAGTACTTC; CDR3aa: CASSLGGLAGFLETQYF
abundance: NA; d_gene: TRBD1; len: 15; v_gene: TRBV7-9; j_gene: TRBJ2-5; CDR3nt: TGTGCCAGCACCCCGCTGGCAGGGGGCGTCGAGACCCAGTACTTC; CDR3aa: CASTPLAGGVETQYF
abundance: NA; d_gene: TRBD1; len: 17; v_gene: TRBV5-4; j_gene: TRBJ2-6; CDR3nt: TGTGCCAGCAGCTGGGGGACAGGGTCCTCTGGGGCCAACGTCCTGACTTTC; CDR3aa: CASSWGTGSSGANVLTF
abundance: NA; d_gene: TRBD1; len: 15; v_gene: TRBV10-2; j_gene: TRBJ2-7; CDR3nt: TGCGCCAGCAGTGAGCTGGGACAGGGGATCTACGAGCAGTACTTC; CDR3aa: CASSELGQGIYEQYF
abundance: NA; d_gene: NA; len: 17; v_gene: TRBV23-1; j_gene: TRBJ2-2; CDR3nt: TGCGCCAGCAGCCCGAGGAGAGGGCAGTTTTGGACCGGGGAGCTGTTTTTT; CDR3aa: CASSPRRGQFWTGELFF
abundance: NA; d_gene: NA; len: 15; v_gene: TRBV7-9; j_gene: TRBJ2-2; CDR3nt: TGTGCCAGCAGCTCAGTAAGCCGGAACCCCGGGGAGCTGTTTTTT; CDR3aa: CASSSVSRNPGELFF
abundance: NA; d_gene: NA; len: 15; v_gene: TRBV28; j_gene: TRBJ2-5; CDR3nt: TGTGCCAGCAGAACACGGCAGGGTATTCAAGAGACCCAGTACTTC; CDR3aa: CASRTRQGIQETQYF
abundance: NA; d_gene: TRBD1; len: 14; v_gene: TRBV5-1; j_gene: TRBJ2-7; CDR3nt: TGCGCCAGCAGCTTAAGGGGGCTCCCCTACGAGCAGTACTTC; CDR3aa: CASSLRGLPYEQYF
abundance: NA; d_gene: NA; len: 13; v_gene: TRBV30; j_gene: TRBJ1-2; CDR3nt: TGTGCCTGGAGTGCGGGTTTTGAACGGGGCTACACCTTC; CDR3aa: CAWSAGFERGYTF
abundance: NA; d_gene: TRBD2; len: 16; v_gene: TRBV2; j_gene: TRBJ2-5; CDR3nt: TGTGCCAGCACCTCGGGACTAGCGGGGGGGCTAGAGACCCAGTACTTC; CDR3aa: CASTSGLAGGLETQYF
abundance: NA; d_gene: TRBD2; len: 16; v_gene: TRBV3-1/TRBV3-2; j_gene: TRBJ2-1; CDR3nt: TGTGCCAGCAGCCAAGAGAGGGCGGGAGCCGGGGATGAGCAGTTCTTC; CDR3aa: CASSQERAGAGDEQFF
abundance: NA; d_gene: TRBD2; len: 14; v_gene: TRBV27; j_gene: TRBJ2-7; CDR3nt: TGTGCCAGCACCATTGCCAGCGGGAGCTACGAGCAGTACTTC; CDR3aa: CASTIASGSYEQYF
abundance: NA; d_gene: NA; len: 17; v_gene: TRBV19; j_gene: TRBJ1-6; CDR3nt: TGTGCCAGTAGCCCAATAGGGGCAGGGGTGAATAATTCACCCCTCCACTTT; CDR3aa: CASSPIGAGVNNSPLHF
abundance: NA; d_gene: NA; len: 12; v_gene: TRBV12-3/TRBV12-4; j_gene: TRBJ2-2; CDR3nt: TGTGCCAGCAGTGGGAGCACCGGGGAGCTGTTTTTT; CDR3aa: CASSGSTGELFF
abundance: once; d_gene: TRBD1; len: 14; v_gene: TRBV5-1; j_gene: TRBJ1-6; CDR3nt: TGCGCCAGCAGCTTGGAGGGGGCGAATTCACCCCTCCACTTT; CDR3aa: CASSLEGANSPLHF
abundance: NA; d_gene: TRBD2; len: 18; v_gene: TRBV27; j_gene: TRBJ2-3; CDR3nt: TGTGCCAGCAGGACGTTTATTGCGGCGGGAGGAGGGGCAGATACGCAGTATTTT; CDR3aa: CASRTFIAAGGGADTQYF
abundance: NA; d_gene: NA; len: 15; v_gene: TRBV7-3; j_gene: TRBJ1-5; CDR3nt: TGTGCCAGCAGCTTAACTCCAGGGCCCAATCAGCCCCAGCATTTT; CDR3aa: CASSLTPGPNQPQHF
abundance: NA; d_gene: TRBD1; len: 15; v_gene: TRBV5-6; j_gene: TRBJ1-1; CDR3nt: TGTGCCAGCAGCTTGGTAGGGACAGGGAACACTGAAGCTTTCTTT; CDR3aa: CASSLVGTGNTEAFF
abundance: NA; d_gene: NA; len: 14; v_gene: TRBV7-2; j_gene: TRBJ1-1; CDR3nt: TGTGCCAGCAGCTTAACGCAGGGGACCACTGAAGCTTTCTTT; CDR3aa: CASSLTQGTTEAFF
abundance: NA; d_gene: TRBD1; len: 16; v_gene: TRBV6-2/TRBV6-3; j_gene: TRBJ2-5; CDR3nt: TGTGCCAGCAGCCCTGGGACAGGCATTAAGCGAGAGACCCAGTACTTC; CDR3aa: CASSPGTGIKRETQYF
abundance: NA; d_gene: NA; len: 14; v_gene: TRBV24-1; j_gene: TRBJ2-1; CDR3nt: TGTGCCACCAGTGATCCCGGACTGGACAATGAGCAGTTCTTC; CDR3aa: CATSDPGLDNEQFF
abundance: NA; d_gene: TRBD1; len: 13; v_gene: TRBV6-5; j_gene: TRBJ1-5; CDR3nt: TGTGCCAGCAGAGGGACAGGGGAGCAGCCCCAGCATTTT; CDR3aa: CASRGTGEQPQHF
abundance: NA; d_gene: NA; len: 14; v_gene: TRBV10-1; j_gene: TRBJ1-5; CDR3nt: TGCGCCAGCAGTGATACAGGGACCTATCAGCCCCAGCATTTT; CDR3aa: CASSDTGTYQPQHF
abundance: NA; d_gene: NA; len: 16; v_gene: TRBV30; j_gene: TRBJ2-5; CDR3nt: TGTGCCTGGAGTGCCGAGGAGTCGAGGTATCAAGAGACCCAGTACTTC; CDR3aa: CAWSAEESRYQETQYF
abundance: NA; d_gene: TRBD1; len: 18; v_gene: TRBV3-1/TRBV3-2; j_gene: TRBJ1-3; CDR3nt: TGTGCCAGCAGCACCACCGGGACAGGGACCAACGAGCGAAACACCATATATTTT; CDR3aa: CASSTTGTGTNERNTIYF
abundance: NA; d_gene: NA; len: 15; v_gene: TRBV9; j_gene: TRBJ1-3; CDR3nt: TGTGCCAGCAGCGTAGGGTCAGCCTCTGGAAACACCATATATTTT; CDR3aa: CASSVGSASGNTIYF
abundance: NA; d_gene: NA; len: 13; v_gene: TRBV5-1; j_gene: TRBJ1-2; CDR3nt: TGCGCCAGCAGCCGGGACGGACTCTATGGCTACACCTTC; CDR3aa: CASSRDGLYGYTF
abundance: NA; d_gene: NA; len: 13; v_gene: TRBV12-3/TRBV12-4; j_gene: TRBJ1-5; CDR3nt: TGTGCCAGCACGGGGGGGCCCGATCAGCCCCAGCATTTT; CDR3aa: CASTGGPDQPQHF
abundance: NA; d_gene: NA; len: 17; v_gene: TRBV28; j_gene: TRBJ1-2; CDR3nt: TGTGCCAGCAGTTTCTGGGGTAGACACAGAGTAAACTATGGCTACACCTTC; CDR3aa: CASSFWGRHRVNYGYTF
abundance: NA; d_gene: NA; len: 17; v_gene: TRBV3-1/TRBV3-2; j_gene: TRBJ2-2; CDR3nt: TGTGCCAGCAGCCAAGATAACAGGACACCCCGTGGCGGGGAGCTGTTTTTT; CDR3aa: CASSQDNRTPRGGELFF
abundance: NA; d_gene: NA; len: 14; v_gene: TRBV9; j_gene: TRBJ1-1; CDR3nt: TGTGCCAGCAGCGTGGGGGGAATAACCACTGAAGCTTTCTTT; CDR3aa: CASSVGGITTEAFF
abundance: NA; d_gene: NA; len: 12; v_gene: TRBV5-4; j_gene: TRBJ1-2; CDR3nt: TGTGCCAGCAGCTTTCTACCCTATGGCTACACCTTC; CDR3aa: CASSFLPYGYTF
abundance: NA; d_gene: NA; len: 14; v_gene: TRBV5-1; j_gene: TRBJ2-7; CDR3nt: TGCGCCAGCAGCCACCCTAGCACCAGCTACGAGCAGTACTTC; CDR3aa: CASSHPSTSYEQYF
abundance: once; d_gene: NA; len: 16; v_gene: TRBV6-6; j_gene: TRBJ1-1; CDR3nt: TGTGCCAGCAGTCCGACGAAGGAAGCCGGGAACACTGAAGCTTTCTTT; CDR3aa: CASSPTKEAGNTEAFF
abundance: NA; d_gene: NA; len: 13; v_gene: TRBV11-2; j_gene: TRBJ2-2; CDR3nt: TGTGCCAGCAGCCCGGGCTGGGCCGGGGAGCTGTTTTTT; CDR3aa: CASSPGWAGELFF
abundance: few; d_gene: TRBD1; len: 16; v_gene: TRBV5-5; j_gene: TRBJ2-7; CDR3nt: TGTGCCAGCAGCCTCCGGGACAGGGGGGGTTCCTACGAGCAGTACTTC; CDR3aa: CASSLRDRGGSYEQYF
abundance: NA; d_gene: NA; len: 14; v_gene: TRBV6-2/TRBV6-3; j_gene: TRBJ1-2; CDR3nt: TGTGCCAGCAGTTACTCGCGGGACTTCGGGGGCTACACCTTC; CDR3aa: CASSYSRDFGGYTF
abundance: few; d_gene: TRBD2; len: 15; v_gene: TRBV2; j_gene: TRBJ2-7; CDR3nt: TGTGCCAGCAGCGCAGGGGGGACTAGCGGGAGCGAGCAGTACTTC; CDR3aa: CASSAGGTSGSEQYF
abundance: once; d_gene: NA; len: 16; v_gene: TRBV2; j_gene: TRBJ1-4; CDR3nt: TGTGCCAGCAGTGTTTTTCCGGCCCAAACTAATGAAAAACTGTTTTTT; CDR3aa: CASSVFPAQTNEKLFF
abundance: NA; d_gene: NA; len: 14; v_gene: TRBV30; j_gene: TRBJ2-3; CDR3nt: TGTGCCTGGAGTCTGGCGGGCGACACAGATACGCAGTATTTT; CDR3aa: CAWSLAGDTDTQYF
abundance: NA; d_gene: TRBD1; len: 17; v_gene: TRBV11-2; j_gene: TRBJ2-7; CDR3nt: TGTGCCAGCAGCTTAGTAAGCTCAGGGACAGGGGCCTACGAGCAGTACTTC; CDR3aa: CASSLVSSGTGAYEQYF
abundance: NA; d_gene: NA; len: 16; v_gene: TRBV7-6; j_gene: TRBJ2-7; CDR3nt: TGTGCCAGCAGCTCTTCTATTGAGACAGGTATCTACGAGCAGTACTTC; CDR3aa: CASSSSIETGIYEQYF
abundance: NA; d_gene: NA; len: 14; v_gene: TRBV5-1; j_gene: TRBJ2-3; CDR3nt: TGCGCCAGCAGCTCCGGGACTAGCACAGATACGCAGTATTTT; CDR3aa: CASSSGTSTDTQYF
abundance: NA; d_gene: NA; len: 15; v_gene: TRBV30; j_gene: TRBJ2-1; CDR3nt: TGTGCCTGGAGGAAAGACCCCGGGGTTTACAATGAGCAGTTCTTC; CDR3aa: CAWRKDPGVYNEQFF
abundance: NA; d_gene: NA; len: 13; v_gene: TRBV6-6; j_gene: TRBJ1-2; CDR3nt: TGTGCCAGCAGCCGACCCCTAAAGGATGGCTACACCTTC; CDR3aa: CASSRPLKDGYTF
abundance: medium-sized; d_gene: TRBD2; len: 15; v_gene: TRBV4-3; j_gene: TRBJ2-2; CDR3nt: TGCGCCAGCAGCTGGGGACTAGCGGGCACCGGGGAGCTGTTTTTT; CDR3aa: CASSWGLAGTGELFF